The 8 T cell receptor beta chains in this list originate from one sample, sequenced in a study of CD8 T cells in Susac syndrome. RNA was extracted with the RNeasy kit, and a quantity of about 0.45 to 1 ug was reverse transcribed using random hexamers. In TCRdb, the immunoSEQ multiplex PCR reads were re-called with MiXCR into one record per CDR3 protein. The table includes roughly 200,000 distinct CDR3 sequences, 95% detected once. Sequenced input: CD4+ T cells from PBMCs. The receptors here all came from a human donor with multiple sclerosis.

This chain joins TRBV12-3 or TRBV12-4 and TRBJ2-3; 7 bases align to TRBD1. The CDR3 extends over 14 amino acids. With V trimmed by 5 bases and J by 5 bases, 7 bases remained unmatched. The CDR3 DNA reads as TGTGCCAGCAGTATAACAGGGGACGGAGATACGCAGTATTTT. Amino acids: CASSITGDGDTQYF.

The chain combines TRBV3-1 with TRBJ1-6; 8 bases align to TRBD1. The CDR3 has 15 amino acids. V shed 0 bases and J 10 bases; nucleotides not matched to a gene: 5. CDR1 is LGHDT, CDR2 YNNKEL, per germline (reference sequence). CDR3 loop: CASSQDQGARSPLHF. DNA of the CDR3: TGTGCCAGCAGCCAAGATCAGGGGGCGCGGTCACCCCTCCACTTT.

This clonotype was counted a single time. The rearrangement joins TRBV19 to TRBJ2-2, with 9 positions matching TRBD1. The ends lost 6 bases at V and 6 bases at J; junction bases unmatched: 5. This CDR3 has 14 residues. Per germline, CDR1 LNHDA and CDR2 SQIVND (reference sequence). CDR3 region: CASRTQGAAGELFF. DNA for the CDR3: TGTGCCAGTAGGACACAGGGGGCCGCCGGGGAGCTGTTTTTT. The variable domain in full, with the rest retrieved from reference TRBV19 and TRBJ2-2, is DGGITQSPKYLFRKEGQNVTLSCEQNLNHDAMYWYRQDPGQGLRLIYYSQIVNDFQKGDIAEGYSVSREKKESFPLTVTSAQKNPTAFYLCASRTQGAAGELFFGEGSRLTVL.

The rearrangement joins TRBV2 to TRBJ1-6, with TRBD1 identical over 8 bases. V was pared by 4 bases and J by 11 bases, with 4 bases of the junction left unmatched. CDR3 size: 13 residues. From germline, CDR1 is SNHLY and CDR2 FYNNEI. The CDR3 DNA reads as TGTGCCAGCAGTGTCCGGACAGGGACACCCCTCCACTTT. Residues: CASSVRTGTPLHF.

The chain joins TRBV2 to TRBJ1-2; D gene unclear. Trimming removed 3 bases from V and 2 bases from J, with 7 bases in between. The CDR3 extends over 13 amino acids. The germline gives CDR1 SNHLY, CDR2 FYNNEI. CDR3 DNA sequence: TGTGCCAGCAGTGATTGGGAAAACTATGGCTACACCTTC. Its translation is CASSDWENYGYTF.

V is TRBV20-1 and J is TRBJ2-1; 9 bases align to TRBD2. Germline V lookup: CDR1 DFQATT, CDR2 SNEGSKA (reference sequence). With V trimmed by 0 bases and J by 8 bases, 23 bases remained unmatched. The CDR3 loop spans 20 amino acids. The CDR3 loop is CSARDRRGGGAWLRSDEQFF. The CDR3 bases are TGCAGTGCTAGAGATCGGCGCGGCGGGGGGGCCTGGTTGCGTTCGGATGAGCAGTTCTTC.

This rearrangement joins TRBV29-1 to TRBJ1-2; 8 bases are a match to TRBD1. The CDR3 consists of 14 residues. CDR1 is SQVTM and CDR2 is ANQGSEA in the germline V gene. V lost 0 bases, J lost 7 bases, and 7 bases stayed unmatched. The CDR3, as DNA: TGCAGCGTTGAAGATTTTGGACAGGGAAGTGGCTACACCTTC. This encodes CSVEDFGQGSGYTF. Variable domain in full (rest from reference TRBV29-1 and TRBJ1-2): SAVISQKPSRDICQRGTSLTIQCQVDSQVTMMFWYRQQPGQSLTLIATANQGSEATYESGFVIDKFPISRPNLTFSTLTVSNMSPEDSSIYLCSVEDFGQGSGYTFGSGTRLTVV.

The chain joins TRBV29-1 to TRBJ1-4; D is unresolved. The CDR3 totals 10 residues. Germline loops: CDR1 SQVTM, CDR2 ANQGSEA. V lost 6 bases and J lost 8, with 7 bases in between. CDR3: CSVGLEKLFF. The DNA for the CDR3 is TGCAGCGTGGGGTTGGAAAAACTGTTTTTT.